This TCR beta chain came from a study of T cells in tumors after PD-1 blockade. Study-level background: Daily vismodegib 150 mg continued in a subset of anti-PD-1-treated patients.

Before and after PD-1 blockade, biopsies were collected from the same primary tumor site. Regarding this clone: Its antigen is as yet unknown.

Findings and limits, study-wide: In squamous cell carcinoma, under 65% of expanded exhausted clones were novel.

Clones were read by immunoSEQ multiplex PCR, and TCRdb kept only the in-frame ones, dropping some. The table lists more than 12,000 clones, about 66% of them singletons. This receptor was identified in a human donor with cutaneous squamous cell carcinoma. The sequenced sample was tumor tissue, obtained after anti-PD-1 treatment.

For the CDR3, the DNA is TGTGCCAGCAGCTCCGACAGGCTAGGAGGCTACACCTTC. Its translation: CASSSDRLGGYTF. The chain has TRBV5-4 and TRBJ1-2; D possibly corresponds to TRBD1 (6 bases). CDR3 size: 13 residues. Trimming pared 3 bases from V and 8 bases from J, leaving 14 bases between. Per the germline V gene, CDR1 is SGHNT and CDR2 is YYREEE (reference sequence).